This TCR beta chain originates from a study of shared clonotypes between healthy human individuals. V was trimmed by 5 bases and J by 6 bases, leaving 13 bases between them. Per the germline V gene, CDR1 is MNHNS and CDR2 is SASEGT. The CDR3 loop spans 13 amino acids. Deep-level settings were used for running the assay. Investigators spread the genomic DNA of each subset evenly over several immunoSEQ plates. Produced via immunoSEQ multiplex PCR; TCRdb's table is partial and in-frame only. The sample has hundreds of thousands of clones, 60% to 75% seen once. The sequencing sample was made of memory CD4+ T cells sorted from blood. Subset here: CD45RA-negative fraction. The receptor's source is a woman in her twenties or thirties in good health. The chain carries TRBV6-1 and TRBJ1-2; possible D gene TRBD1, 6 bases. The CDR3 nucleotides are TGTGCCAGCAGTCCGCAATACAGGGATGGCTACACCTTC. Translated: CASSPQYRDGYTF.